This T cell receptor (beta chain) was captured in a study of cytomegalovirus exposure and HLA in healthy donors (dated by TCRdb to about 2017). With respect to the entire study: In an earlier analysis of some 610 of the donors, 276 Gb of sequence data and 117 million unique TCR beta sequences from about 179 million T cells were reported. Approximately 300 gigabases of sequencing data and roughly 81 million unique TCR sequences made up an early release that covered several hundred HLA-typed donors. Of the 350 to 450 genotyped donors, less than 85% were placed in the genetic ancestry cluster associated with self-reported Caucasian donors. The aim of the study was to test whether cataloging public T cell receptors could identify signatures of past pathogen exposure. The T cell repertoires of under 700 subjects were profiled by immunosequencing and related to cytomegalovirus serostatus. Along with the roughly 700-subject first cohort, a separate validation cohort of some 130 different subjects was used. To predict cytomegalovirus infection status, the study brought together high-throughput TCR immunosequencing, statistical association of individual TCRs with disease status, and machine learning. A later analysis re-examined previously published TCR beta repertoires from more than 550 donors and added high-resolution HLA genotyping to investigate patterns of TCR occurrence. In the later analysis, no new phenotypic data were used to find candidate immune exposures; instead, reliance was placed on TCR beta sequences and their occurrence across donors. In an earlier analysis of more than 550 of the donors, high-throughput TCR beta sequencing was used to judge whether each TCR beta V gene segment behaved as functional or pseudogenic. Donor age, sex, ethnicity and CMV serostatus were collected together with the repertoire data. A later genetic analysis took genome-wide SNP genotypes for about three fifths of the 666 donors and used that subset as a discovery cohort. All discovery cohort repertoires had been generated using a single sequencing platform. HLA typing included class I and class II loci at four-digit resolution. The number of typed donors differed by locus: about 620-640 for A, B, C, DRB1 and DQB1; approximately 520 for DQA1; approximately 600 for DPA1; and about 470 for DPB1. Because of strong linkage in the cohort, roughly five DR-DQ haplotypes were treated as single units for association and clustering. Across approximately 400 genotyped donors of the cohort, an average of about 240,000 unique TCR beta nucleotide sequences per donor were sequenced, and 15% to 20% of those sequences were non-productive.

The library was built by means of the immunoSEQ multiplex PCR assay. The multiplex PCR relied on a mix of 60 forward primers for TCR Vbeta segments and 13 reverse primers for TCR Jbeta segments. Amplification of the CDR3 region of rearranged TCR beta genes was performed with a multiplex PCR assay on genomic DNA. The Illumina HiSeq System was used to sequence the amplified TCR beta libraries as 87-base-pair reads. Per the source publication's procedure: In a later analysis, some 80 million unique TCR beta chains were counted across the approximately 670 repertoires, and roughly 10 million of these chains were shared by at least two donors. Raw reads were error-corrected and collapsed into unique sequences with a nearest-neighbor algorithm that merged closely related sequences to remove PCR and sequencing errors. To assign V, D and J gene segments, CDR3 sequences were aligned to IMGT reference sequences. Each retained sequence needed at least a six-nucleotide match to both a V gene segment and a J gene segment. Rearrangements were classified as productive when the CDR3 lacked stop codons and remained in frame with V and J, and all other rearrangements were classified as non-productive. Following IMGT convention, CDR3 was defined as the stretch from the second conserved V-encoded cysteine to the conserved J-encoded phenylalanine. In an earlier analysis of roughly 580 of the donors, sequences lacking an unambiguous match to a single V gene segment were excluded. An earlier analysis of 587 of the donors called V segments functional above 56.7% productive rearrangements and segregating when the between-donor standard deviation exceeded 5%. To diagnose cytomegalovirus status from the catalog of TCR beta chain sequences, a statistical classification framework was built. A later analysis assigned V and J genes by comparing TCR nucleotide sequences with IMGT/GENE-DB human TR gene sequences. The TCRdist pipeline was used in a later analysis to assign CDR3 sequences and most-parsimonious VDJ recombination scenarios. A later analysis defined each TCR beta chain by its CDR3 amino acid sequence plus V-gene family, and excluded reads lacking a unique V-gene family. In a later analysis, a few hundred highly shared, low-generation-probability nucleotide sequences were removed to address suspected cross-contamination and a sequencing artifact. In a later analysis, a clonal expansion index for each public chain was calculated from normalized within-repertoire ranks of inferred template counts. In a later analysis, generation probabilities were computed using a VDJ recombination model fitted to out-of-frame rearrangements, and the results were checked against IGoR. Hypergeometric tests were used in a later analysis to score TCR-TCR, TCR-HLA and TCR-CMV co-occurrence, with a repertoire-size bias correction applied to the TCR pairs. False discovery rates were estimated in a later analysis by permuting HLA or CMV assignments 20 times. A later analysis grouped co-occurring TCRs with DBSCAN, adding TCRdist sequence similarity when clustering within HLA-allele-positive subsets. Repertoires with fewer than 30,000 or more than 120,000 public chains were left out of co-occurrence clustering, as were about five repertoires with anomalous nucleotide sharing. TCRdb took this table from immuneACCESS and kept in-frame rearrangements with V and J called. Such tables lack part of the clones; where checked against another copy, unresolved V genes explain under half of the gap, and the rest is unexplained. V and J calls plus clone size are reproduced from that table; the DNA served to infer D and trimming. The table for this sample lists some 180,000 clones; around 82% of them were counted only once. The ten largest clones add up to about 1.7% of the sample.

As concerns this clone: This receptor's antigen is unknown. There are no base qualities to consult, and no much larger clone falls within one base.

The cohort consisted of 650 to 700 healthy bone marrow donors. Cohort members were all nominally healthy when sampled, although unrecorded immune exposures were likely present. The donor tested CMV seropositive and was one of the 289 seropositive cohort members. Every donor gave a peripheral blood sample, and the peripheral blood mononuclear cells from that sample were used for TCR beta sequencing. Genomic DNA extraction from the blood cell samples was performed with the Qiagen DNeasy Blood Extraction Kit. The CDR3 spans 15 residues, from the cysteine through the phenylalanine. Of all the DNA, just the CDR3 is kept, 45 bases in frame from base 1. V was cut back by 0 bases and J by 5 bases, leaving a gap of 13 bases between them. CDR1 MNHEY and CDR2 SVGAGI are derived from the germline V gene. Summary of the overall study and its limitations: In a later analysis, TCR association rates were found to vary across HLA loci, with the most associated TCRs seen for DRB1 alleles and the fewest for HLA-C alleles. In a later genetic analysis, a missense DCLRE1C variant was associated with V-gene and J-gene trimming of TCR beta chains, and the association was replicated in an independent cohort. The classifier was reported to diagnose cytomegalovirus status with high specificity and sensitivity in both the original and validation cohorts. When HLA alleles, especially DR and DQ, strongly co-occurred, TCR associations were difficult to assign to individual alleles. A total of fewer than 200 TCR beta chains were listed by the study as associated with cytomegalovirus. In a later analysis, most CMV-associated TCR beta chains were found to appear HLA-restricted, with HLA associations seemingly driven largely by CMV exposure. For the cohort, immune exposure information was limited to CMV serostatus. Only TCR beta chains were sequenced in this cohort, and the absence of alpha or paired-chain data limited detectable features. A few of the identified cytomegalovirus-associated TCR beta chains were confirmed in vitro to be specific for cytomegalovirus antigens. Because HLA typing was missing for some donors at each locus, association tests included only the typed subset. According to a later analysis, parvovirus B19, influenza, CMV and Epstein-Barr virus appeared linked to several top co-occurrence clusters. A further reported finding was that TCR beta sequences accurately predicted the HLA-A and HLA-B alleles for most subjects in the first cohort. While some public TCRs were present in many individuals, most TCR sequences turned up only very rarely across donors. Roughly uniform sequencing depth across donors was assumed in presence/absence analyses, although this assumption may not hold. The 87-base-pair reads could not distinguish some IMGT-functional V segments, including TRBV6-2 and TRBV6-3, so those segments were excluded. Correlated functional status among segregating V segments might reflect linkage disequilibrium, but an unknown experimental factor could not be ruled out. The sequencing pipeline was judged likely to have produced a cluster of highly shared sequence variants as a technical artifact. Because counts were too low, about 18 rarely observed V segments, including chromosome 9 orphons, were excluded from the earlier analysis of fewer than 650 of the donors. According to a later genetic analysis, donors in an Asian-associated ancestry cluster had fewer N-insertions in productive TCRs than the approximately 690-donor mean. A later analysis associated about 17,000 TCR beta sequences with specific HLA alleles at a false discovery rate of 0.05. An earlier analysis of around 600 of the donors showed that most TCR beta V segments appeared in productive rearrangements either about 87% or about 30% of the time, which broadly matched IMGT annotations. A later analysis found that HLA-associated TCR beta chains were more clonally expanded and had lower generation probabilities than equally common non-associated chains. The authors suggested that the approach could potentially be extended to other disease states and immunological phenotypes.

Recombination linked TRBV6-5 to TRBJ1-1; TRBD1 is possibly the D segment (6 matching bases). This receptor was identified in a man aged 35 to 55 in good health and CMV-seropositive. Sequenced input: PBMCs. For the CDR3, the sequence is CASSYSYRVGTEAFF. The nucleotides are TGTGCCAGCAGTTACTCCTACAGGGTTGGTACTGAAGCTTTCTTT.